This T cell receptor (beta chain) was recovered during a study of post-analysis software for immune sequencing data. Study-wide points: Patients carried five TRBV segments more frequently than controls did, and TRBV5-6, TRBV5-1 and TRBV20-1 were among them. Multiple sclerosis patients had significantly lower normalized Chao1 diversity than controls.

Trimming took 3 bases from V and 0 from J, leaving 12 bases between them. The CDR3 loop spans 16 amino acids. Unique molecular identifiers were carried by the TCR beta cDNA libraries. T cells, about 0.95 to 10 million of them, yielded some 510,000 cDNA molecules. TCRdb called the PCR reads again in MiXCR, with one record for every CDR3 protein. Of 450,000 to 650,000 distinct CDR3 sequences listed, roughly 40% were seen once; the top ten hold under 2%. Comments on this clonotype: The antigen is undetermined.

The rearrangement links TRBV12-3 or TRBV12-4 to TRBJ2-1; possibly TRBD1 for D (6 bases). The clonotype originates from a girl aged 10 to 17 with multiple sclerosis. The sample taken for sequencing was blood. As DNA, the CDR3 is TGTGCCAGCAGTTTCCCCGAGGGGGTCTCCTACAATGAGCAGTTCTTC. Its translation: CASSFPEGVSYNEQFF.